The 27 T cell receptor beta chains below all came from one sample that was sequenced in a study of neurological immune-mediated disorders. TCRdb reprocessed the 5' RACE reads via MiXCR and lists one record per CDR3 protein. The sample consists of tens of thousands of distinct CDR3 sequences, under 15% of them appearing once. Time point meaning: longitudinal time-point 2. Material: PBMCs. All receptors come from a female donor with HTLV-1-associated myelopathy (HAM/TSP).

This clonotype was seen at least ten times. The chain recombines TRBV9 with TRBJ2-1; D is perhaps TRBD1 (5 bases). The germline CDR1 and CDR2 sequences are SGDLS and YYNGEE. The CDR3 contains 16 residues. Trimming cost V 6 bases and J 0 bases, with 16 bases left between them. CDR3 DNA sequence: TGTGCCAGCACCTTAAGGGGTTCCGGCTCCTACAATGAGCAGTTCTTC. This sequence encodes CASTLRGSGSYNEQFF.

This clonotype has ten or more counts. CDR3 sequence (DNA): TGTGCCAGCAGCCAAGATTGGTCGGGTACGCAGTATTTT. It yields the protein CASSQDWSGTQYF. The chain has TRBV14 and TRBJ2-3; D remains unclear. There are 13 residues in the CDR3. CDR1 and CDR2 (germline): SGHDN, FVKESK. V was trimmed by 0 bases and J by 8 bases, leaving 9 bases between them.

The chain is built from TRBV11-2 and TRBJ2-5; 7 bases fit TRBD1. The CDR3 has 15 amino acids. Germline trimming cut 4 bases from V and 2 bases from J; bases unmatched to any gene: 7. Germline V gene data show CDR1 as SGHAT and CDR2 as FQNNGV. DNA for the CDR3: TGTGCCAGCAGCTCCGCAGCAGGGGGTCAAGAGACCCAGTACTTC. Protein: CASSSAAGGQETQYF.

The table lists this clonotype with a count of one. A much more abundant neighbour one base away suggests this may be a read error. The J gene is TRBJ2-3, the V gene TRBV9; 11 bases align to TRBD2. CDR3 length: 16 residues. Germline loops: CDR1 SGDLS, CDR2 YYNGEE. V lost 4 bases and J lost 5; bases outside the gene matches: 9. CDR3 loop: CASSPRLAGWQDTQYF. The CDR3 coding sequence is TGTGCCAGCAGCCCAAGACTAGCGGGGTGGCAAGATACGCAGTATTTT.

This clonotype was seen at least ten times. CDR3 DNA sequence: TGTGCCAGCAGTTTTCCAGCCCAAGTGGTGAGTGGCTACACCTTC. Translation gives CASSFPAQVVSGYTF. The rearrangement links TRBV28 to TRBJ1-2; D gene unclear. Germline loops: CDR1 MDHEN, CDR2 SYDVKM. The length of the CDR3 is 15 residues. V was shortened by 3 bases and J by 7 bases, with 18 bases between the two germline ends.

In this sample, this clonotype turned up many times. The chain recombines TRBV5-1 with TRBJ2-7, with a possible D match to TRBD1 (6 bases). The V and J ends lost 4 bases and 6 bases respectively, with 17 bases between them. In germline, CDR1 is SGHRS, CDR2 YFSETQ. The CDR3 is made up of 14 amino acids. The CDR3 nucleotides are TGCGCCAGCAGCGGTACGGACAGCTCGGGCGAGCAGTACTTC. This gives the protein CASSGTDSSGEQYF.

This clonotype was counted many times. V and J are TRBV10-3 and TRBJ2-3, with 7 nucleotides matching TRBD2. CDR3 length: 16 residues. Germline CDR1 is ENHRY and CDR2 is SYGVKD. V gave up 0 bases and J gave up 3 bases; unmatched junction bases: 6. CDR3 amino acids: CAISESGLAVTDTQYF. The CDR3 bases are TGTGCCATCAGTGAGTCGGGCCTAGCGGTTACAGATACGCAGTATTTT.

This clonotype was detected ten times or more. The chain combines TRBV5-1 with TRBJ2-5; tentatively, D is TRBD2 (6 bases). V was cut by 5 bases and J by 2 bases, with 10 bases left in between. This CDR3 is 13 amino acids long. Germline loops: CDR1 SGHRS, CDR2 YFSETQ. The CDR3 nucleotides are TGCGCCAGCAGTGCGGGGATGCAAGAGACCCAGTACTTC. It specifies CASSAGMQETQYF.

This clonotype was seen at least ten times. The chain carries TRBV12-3 or TRBV12-4 and TRBJ2-7; 7 bases are shared with TRBD1. CDR3 size: 13 residues. Germline trimming cut 6 bases from V and 5 bases from J; bases unmatched to any gene: 7. CDR3 loop: CASSVGQNHEQYF. CDR3 sequence (DNA): TGTGCCAGCAGCGTGGGACAGAACCACGAGCAGTACTTC.

This clonotype was seen at least ten times. The chain carries TRBV20-1 and TRBJ1-1; D is unclear. The V gene's germline CDR1 is DFQATT and CDR2 SNEGSKA (reference sequence). The length of the CDR3 is 12 residues. CDR3 sequence (DNA): TGCAGCGGGATGGTCGGGGACACTGAAGCTTTCTTT. It translates to CSGMVGDTEAFF.

The chain is built from TRBV20-1 and TRBJ2-3, with D perhaps TRBD1 or TRBD2 (6 bases each). Per germline, CDR1 DFQATT and CDR2 SNEGSKA (reference sequence). The V end lost 5 bases, the J end lost 2 bases, and 17 bases lay between the germline ends. This CDR3 spans 15 amino acids. The CDR3 here is CSARRGRALTDTQYF. The DNA of the CDR3 is TGCAGTGCTCGCCGGGGGCGGGCGCTCACAGATACGCAGTATTTT.

Ten or more counts support this clonotype. The rearrangement uses TRBV7-9 and TRBJ2-1; the D is unclear. Germline-derived CDR1 and CDR2 are SEHNR and FQNEAQ (reference sequence). CDR3 length equals 13 residues. V shed 6 bases and J shed 4 bases, with 10 bases lying between them. The CDR3 bases are TGTGCCAGCAGGACTTCGCAATACAATGAGCAGTTCTTC. It codes for CASRTSQYNEQFF.

This clonotype has a count of ten or more. The V call is TRBV4-1, the J call TRBJ2-3, with 11 bases aligning to TRBD2. CDR1 is MGHRA, CDR2 YSYEKL, per germline. CDR3 size: 17 residues. V shed 5 bases, J shed 3 bases, and the junction held 10 bases outside the gene matches. CDR3 bases: TGCGCCAGCAGCTACCGACCTAGCGGGGGGCCTACAGATACGCAGTATTTT. This gives the protein CASSYRPSGGPTDTQYF.

This clonotype was counted many times. This rearrangement joins TRBV12-3 or TRBV12-4 to TRBJ1-6; D uncertain. V was trimmed by 5 bases and J by 4 bases, leaving 9 bases between them. This CDR3 region has 14 residues. As DNA, the CDR3 is TGTGCCAGCAGTACCGACCCGTATAATTCACCCCTCCACTTT. The encoded protein is CASSTDPYNSPLHF.

This chain uses TRBV6-6 with TRBJ2-7; a possible D gene is TRBD1 (7 bases). Germline lookup yields CDR1 MNHNY and CDR2 SVGAGI (reference sequence). The CDR3 runs 12 residues. The V and J ends lost 3 bases and 6 bases respectively, with 9 bases between them. The CDR3 DNA reads TGTGCCAGCAGTTATCAGGGGGGCGAGCAGTACTTC. Translation gives CASSYQGGEQYF.

Many counts were recorded for this clonotype. The rearrangement links TRBV20-1 to TRBJ2-4; D gene uncertain. V lost 6 bases to trimming and J lost 7 bases, with 10 bases between them. The CDR3 extends over 11 amino acids. CDR1 and CDR2 (germline): DFQATT, SNEGSKA (reference sequence). CDR3 in amino acids: CSAPTGNIQYF. The CDR3 DNA follows: TGCAGTGCACCGACGGGCAACATTCAGTACTTC.

V is TRBV27 and J is TRBJ2-2, with D hard to call. This CDR3 comprises 15 residues. V dropped 3 bases and J dropped 4 bases, with 12 bases sitting between them. CDR1 is MNHEY and CDR2 is SMNVEV in the germline V gene (reference sequence). The CDR3 bases are TGTGCCAGCAGTTTGCGAAAGAGTTCCACCGGGGAGCTGTTTTTT. It specifies CASSLRKSSTGELFF.

This clonotype was detected ten times or more. The genes are TRBV5-1 and TRBJ2-7; 7 nucleotides line up with TRBD2. CDR1 is SGHRS and CDR2 is YFSETQ in the germline V gene. The CDR3 spans 15 residues. The V segment lost 0 bases and the J segment 2 bases; nucleotides outside the gene matches: 5. CDR3: CASSLVGGGTYEQYF. CDR3 nucleotides: TGCGCCAGCAGCTTGGTCGGCGGGGGTACCTACGAGCAGTACTTC.

This clonotype was recorded many times. The chain carries TRBV25-1 and TRBJ2-2; D call uncertain. Per the germline V gene, CDR1 is MGHDK and CDR2 is SYGVNS. Trimming removed 8 bases from V and 1 base from J, with 11 bases in between. The CDR3 consists of 14 residues. CDR3 loop: CASVGPENTGELFF. The CDR3 DNA reads as TGTGCCAGCGTCGGGCCGGAGAACACCGGGGAGCTGTTTTTT.

This clonotype was seen at least ten times. V and J are TRBV18 and TRBJ2-6; D gene ambiguous. V shed 3 bases and J shed 2 bases, with 14 bases lying between them. CDR3 size: 17 residues. Germline V gene data show CDR1 as KGHSH and CDR2 as LQKENI. CDR3 DNA: TGTGCCAGCTCACCCAGTAGGTTGGCACCTGGGGCCAACGTCCTGACTTTC. As protein: CASSPSRLAPGANVLTF.

This clonotype was detected ten times or more. The chain links TRBV12-3 or TRBV12-4 to TRBJ2-2; no firm D call. This CDR3 region has 11 residues. V was clipped by 2 bases and J by 7 bases, with 2 bases between them. In DNA form, the CDR3 reads TGTGCCAGCAGTTTAATCGGGGAGCTGTTTTTT. Translated, it gives CASSLIGELFF.

This clonotype occurred many times. The chain employs TRBV18 and TRBJ1-5; no reliable D call. Trimming shortened V by 6 bases and J by 0 bases, and 12 bases separated the two germline ends. Germline V gene sequence: CDR1 KGHSH, CDR2 LQKENI. This CDR3 has 15 amino acids. The CDR3 nucleotides read TGTGCCAGCTCTCATGACGCGGATAGCAATCAGCCCCAGCATTTT. Amino acids: CASSHDADSNQPQHF. The full variable domain, in which reference TRBV18 and TRBJ1-5 provide the parts outside the CDR3, is NAGVMQNPRHLVRRRGQEARLRCSPMKGHSHVYWYRQLPEEGLKFMVYLQKENIIDESGMPKERFSAEFPKEGPSILRIQQVVRGDSAAYFCASSHDADSNQPQHFGDGTRLSIL.

This clonotype was recorded at least ten times. This chain joins TRBV20-1 and TRBJ2-3; TRBD2 matches 8 bases. J lost 4 bases, V lost 1 base, and 1 base had no gene match. Germline V gene data show CDR1 as DFQATT and CDR2 as SNEGSKA (reference sequence). The CDR3 loop spans 13 amino acids. The CDR3 spells CSARVGGADTQYF. The CDR3, as DNA: TGCAGTGCTAGAGTCGGGGGGGCAGATACGCAGTATTTT.

There are many counts of this clonotype. The CDR3 is CASSYSIGPTEAFF. The CDR3 DNA sequence: TGTGCCAGCAGTTACTCGATCGGACCCACTGAAGCTTTCTTT. The rearrangement joins TRBV6-5 to TRBJ1-1; D not resolved. Trimming took 0 bases from V and 4 from J, leaving 9 bases between them. The CDR3 runs 14 residues. Germline lookup yields CDR1 MNHEY and CDR2 SVGAGI.

This clonotype has ten or more counts. V and J are TRBV20-1 and TRBJ1-2; the D is unclear. Germline V gene sequence: CDR1 DFQATT, CDR2 SNEGSKA (reference sequence). V was trimmed by 4 bases and J by 4 bases, leaving 13 bases between them. The CDR3 has 13 amino acids. CDR3 amino acids: CSAIGGIRYGYTF. CDR3 DNA: TGCAGTGCTATAGGAGGGATCCGCTATGGCTACACCTTC.

The V call is TRBV6-5, the J call TRBJ2-3; 7 nucleotides agree with TRBD1. CDR3 length: 16 residues. Losses at the gene ends were 2 bases for V and 4 bases for J; bases not matched to a gene: 9. Germline V CDR1 and CDR2: MNHEY, SVGAGI. DNA for the CDR3: TGTGCCAGCAGTTACAAGGGGGCGATACAAGCAGATACGCAGTATTTT. The encoded protein is CASSYKGAIQADTQYF.

There are many counts of this clonotype. The chain couples TRBV5-1 to TRBJ1-1; D gene uncertain. CDR1 and CDR2 (germline): SGHRS, YFSETQ. The CDR3 runs to 17 residues. Trimming removed 1 base at V and 0 bases at J, with 16 bases between. As DNA, the CDR3 is TGCGCCAGCAGCTTGACCTACACGAGGATAATGAACACTGAAGCTTTCTTT. It encodes CASSLTYTRIMNTEAFF.